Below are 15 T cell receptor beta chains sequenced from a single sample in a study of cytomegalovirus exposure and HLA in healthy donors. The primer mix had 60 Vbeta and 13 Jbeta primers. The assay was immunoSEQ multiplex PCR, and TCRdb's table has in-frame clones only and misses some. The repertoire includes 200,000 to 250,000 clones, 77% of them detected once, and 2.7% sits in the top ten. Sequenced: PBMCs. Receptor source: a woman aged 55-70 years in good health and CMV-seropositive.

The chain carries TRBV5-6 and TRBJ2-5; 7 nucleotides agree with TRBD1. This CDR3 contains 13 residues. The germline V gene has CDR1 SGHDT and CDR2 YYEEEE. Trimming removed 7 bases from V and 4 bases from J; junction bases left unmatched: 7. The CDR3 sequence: CASARRGRETQYF. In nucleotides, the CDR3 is TGTGCCAGCGCGAGAAGGGGGCGAGAGACCCAGTACTTC.

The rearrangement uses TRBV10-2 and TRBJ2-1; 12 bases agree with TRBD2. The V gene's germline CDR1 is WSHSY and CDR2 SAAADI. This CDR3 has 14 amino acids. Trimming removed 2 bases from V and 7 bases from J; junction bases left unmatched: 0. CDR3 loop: CASSEGTSGNEQFF. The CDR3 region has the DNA TGCGCCAGCAGTGAGGGGACTAGCGGGAATGAGCAGTTCTTC.

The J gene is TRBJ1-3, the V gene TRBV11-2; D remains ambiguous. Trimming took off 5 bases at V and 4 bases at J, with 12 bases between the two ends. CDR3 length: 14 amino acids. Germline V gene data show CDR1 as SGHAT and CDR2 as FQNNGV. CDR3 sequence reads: CASSPAARGNTIYF. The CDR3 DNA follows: TGTGCCAGCAGCCCGGCGGCGAGGGGAAACACCATATATTTT.

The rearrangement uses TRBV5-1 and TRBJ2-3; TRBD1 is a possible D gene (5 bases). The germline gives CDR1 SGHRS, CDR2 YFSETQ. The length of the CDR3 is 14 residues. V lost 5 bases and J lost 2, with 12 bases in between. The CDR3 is CASSWGGYTDTQYF. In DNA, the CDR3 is TGCGCCAGCAGTTGGGGCGGATACACAGATACGCAGTATTTT.

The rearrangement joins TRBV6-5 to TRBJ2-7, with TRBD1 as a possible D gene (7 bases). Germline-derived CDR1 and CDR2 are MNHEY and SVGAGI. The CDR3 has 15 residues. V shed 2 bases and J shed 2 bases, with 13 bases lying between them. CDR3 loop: CASSYGRTGTYEQYF. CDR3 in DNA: TGTGCCAGCAGTTACGGGAGGACAGGAACCTACGAGCAGTACTTC.

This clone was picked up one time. CDR3 loop: CASSPRSSTDGYTF. The DNA for the CDR3 is TGTGCCAGCAGCCCCAGATCCTCGACAGATGGCTACACCTTC. The chain is built from TRBV9 and TRBJ1-2, with D possibly TRBD1 on 5 matching bases. The V gene's germline CDR1 is SGDLS and CDR2 YYNGEE. This CDR3 contains 14 residues. V lost 4 bases, J lost 6 bases, and 16 bases lay in between.

The CDR3 region is CASSSPGQGWEKLFF. The CDR3 bases are TGTGCCAGCAGCTCACCGGGACAGGGTTGGGAAAAACTGTTTTTT. The chain has TRBV5-6 and TRBJ1-4; 9 bases align to TRBD1. Per the germline V gene, CDR1 is SGHDT and CDR2 is YYEEEE. The CDR3 runs to 15 residues. Germline trimming cut 3 bases from V and 8 bases from J; bases unmatched to any gene: 8.

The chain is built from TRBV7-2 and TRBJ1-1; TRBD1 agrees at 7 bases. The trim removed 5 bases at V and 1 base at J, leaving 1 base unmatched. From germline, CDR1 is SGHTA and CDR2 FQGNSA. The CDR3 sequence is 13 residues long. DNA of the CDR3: TGTGCCAGCAGCCCAGGGGGGAACACTGAAGCTTTCTTT. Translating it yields CASSPGGNTEAFF.

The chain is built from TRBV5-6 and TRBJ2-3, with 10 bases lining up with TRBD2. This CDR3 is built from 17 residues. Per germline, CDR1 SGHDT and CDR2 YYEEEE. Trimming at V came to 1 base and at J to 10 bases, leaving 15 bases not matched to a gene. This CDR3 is CASSLFPAGGRTGPQYF. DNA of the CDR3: TGTGCCAGCAGCTTGTTTCCAGCGGGGGGGCGAACAGGTCCGCAGTATTTT.

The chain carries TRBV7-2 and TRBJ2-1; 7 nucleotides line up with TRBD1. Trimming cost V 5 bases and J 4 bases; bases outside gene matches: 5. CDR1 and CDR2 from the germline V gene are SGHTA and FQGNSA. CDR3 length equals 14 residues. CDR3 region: CASSTGVGYNEQFF. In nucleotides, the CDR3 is TGTGCCAGCAGCACAGGGGTGGGTTACAATGAGCAGTTCTTC.

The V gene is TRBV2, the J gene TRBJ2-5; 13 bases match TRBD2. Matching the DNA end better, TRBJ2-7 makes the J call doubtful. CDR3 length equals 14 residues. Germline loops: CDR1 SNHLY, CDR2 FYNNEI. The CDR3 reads CASSGLAGVGEQYF. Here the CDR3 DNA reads TGTGCCAGCAGCGGACTAGCGGGGGTAGGCGAGCAGTACTTC.

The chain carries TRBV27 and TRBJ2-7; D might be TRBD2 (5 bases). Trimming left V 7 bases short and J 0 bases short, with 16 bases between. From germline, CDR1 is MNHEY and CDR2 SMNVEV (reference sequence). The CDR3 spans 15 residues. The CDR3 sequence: CASTPWEKSSYEQYF. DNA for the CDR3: TGTGCCAGCACCCCATGGGAGAAAAGCTCCTACGAGCAGTACTTC.

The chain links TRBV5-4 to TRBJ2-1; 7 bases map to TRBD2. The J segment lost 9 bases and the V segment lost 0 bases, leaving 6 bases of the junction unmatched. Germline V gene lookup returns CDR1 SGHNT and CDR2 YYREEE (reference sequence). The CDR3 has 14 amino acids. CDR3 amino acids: CASSLVGREGEQFF. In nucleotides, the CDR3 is TGTGCCAGCAGCTTGGTCGGAAGGGAGGGTGAGCAGTTCTTC.

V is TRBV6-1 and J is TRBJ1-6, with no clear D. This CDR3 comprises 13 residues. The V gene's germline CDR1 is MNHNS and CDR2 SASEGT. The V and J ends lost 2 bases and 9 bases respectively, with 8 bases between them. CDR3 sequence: CASSESPSSPLHF. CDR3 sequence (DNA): TGTGCCAGCAGTGAATCTCCGAGTTCACCCCTCCACTTT.

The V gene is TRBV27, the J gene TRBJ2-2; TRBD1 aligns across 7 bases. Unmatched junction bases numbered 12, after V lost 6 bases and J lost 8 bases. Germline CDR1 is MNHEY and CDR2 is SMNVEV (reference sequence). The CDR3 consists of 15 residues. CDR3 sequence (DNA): TGTGCCAGCAGAGGGACAGCTCAGAACCTGGGGGAGCTGTTTTTT. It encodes CASRGTAQNLGELFF.